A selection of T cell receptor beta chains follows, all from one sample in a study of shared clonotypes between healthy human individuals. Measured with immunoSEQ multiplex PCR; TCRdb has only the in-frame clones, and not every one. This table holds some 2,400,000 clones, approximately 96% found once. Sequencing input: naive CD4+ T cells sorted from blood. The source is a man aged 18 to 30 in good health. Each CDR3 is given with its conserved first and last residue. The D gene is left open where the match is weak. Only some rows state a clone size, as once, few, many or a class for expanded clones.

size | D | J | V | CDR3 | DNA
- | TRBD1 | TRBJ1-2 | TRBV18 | CASSPGTGGRAIYGYTF | TGTGCCAGCTCACCGGGGACAGGGGGCCGTGCAATCTATGGCTACACCTTC
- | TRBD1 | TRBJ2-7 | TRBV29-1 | CSGRQGAGSYEQYF | TGCAGCGGCCGACAGGGGGCCGGCTCCTACGAGCAGTACTTC
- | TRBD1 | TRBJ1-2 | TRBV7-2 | CASSPDRGYYGHTF | TGTGCCAGCAGCCCGGACAGGGGGTACTATGGCCACACCTTC
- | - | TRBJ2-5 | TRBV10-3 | CAISGGWEETQYF | TGTGCCATCAGTGGAGGTTGGGAAGAGACCCAGTACTTC
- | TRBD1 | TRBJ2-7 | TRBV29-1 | CSVKAGTGSYEQYF | TGCAGCGTAAAGGCCGGGACAGGGTCCTACGAGCAGTACTTC
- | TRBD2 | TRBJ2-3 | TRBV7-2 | CASSFPPSGRADTQYF | TGTGCCAGCAGCTTCCCACCTAGCGGGAGGGCAGATACGCAGTATTTT
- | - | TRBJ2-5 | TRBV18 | CASSPISSGVETQYF | TGTGCCAGCTCACCGATCAGTTCAGGGGTAGAGACCCAGTACTTC
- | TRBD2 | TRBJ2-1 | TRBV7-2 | CASSPNRAGGMFNEQFF | TGTGCCAGCAGCCCTAATCGGGCGGGAGGGATGTTCAATGAGCAGTTCTTC
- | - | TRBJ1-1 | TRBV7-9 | CASSLGGVNTEAFF | TGTGCCAGCAGCTTAGGAGGAGTAAACACTGAAGCTTTCTTT
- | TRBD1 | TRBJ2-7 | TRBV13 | CASSRQGLSSYEQYF | TGTGCCAGCAGCCGACAGGGATTAAGCTCCTACGAGCAGTACTTC
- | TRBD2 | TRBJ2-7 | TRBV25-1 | CASSGPTSGRASEQYF | TGTGCCAGCAGTGGACCAACTAGCGGGAGGGCCTCCGAGCAGTACTTC
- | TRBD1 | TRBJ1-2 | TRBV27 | CASSISGGQNYGYTF | TGTGCCAGCAGTATATCGGGGGGACAGAACTATGGCTACACCTTC
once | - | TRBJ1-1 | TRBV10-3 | CAISQSVGQNTEAFF | TGTGCCATCAGTCAATCGGTAGGGCAGAACACTGAAGCTTTCTTT
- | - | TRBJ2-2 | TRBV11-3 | CASSFESTGELFF | TGTGCCAGCAGCTTTGAGAGCACCGGGGAGCTGTTTTTT
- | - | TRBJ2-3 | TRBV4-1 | CASSQDWWVSTDTQYF | TGCGCCAGCAGCCAAGATTGGTGGGTTAGCACAGATACGCAGTATTTT
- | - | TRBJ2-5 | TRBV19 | CASSIWRSKNIQETQYF | TGTGCCAGTAGTATTTGGCGATCCAAAAATATCCAAGAGACCCAGTACTTC
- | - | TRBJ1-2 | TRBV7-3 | CASSFTGLGYTF | TGTGCCAGCAGCTTTACAGGGCTTGGCTACACCTTC
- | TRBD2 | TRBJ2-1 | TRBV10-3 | CAISEGPGLAGSFF | TGTGCCATCAGTGAGGGGCCGGGACTAGCGGGTAGTTTCTTC
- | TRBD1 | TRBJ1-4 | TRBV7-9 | CASSFDGTGREKLFF | TGTGCCAGCAGCTTTGATGGGACAGGTCGGGAAAAACTGTTTTTT
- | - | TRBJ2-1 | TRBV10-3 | CAINSGYYNEQFF | TGTGCCATCAATTCAGGTTACTACAATGAGCAGTTCTTC
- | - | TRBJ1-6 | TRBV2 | CASSEVQGPSPLHF | TGTGCCAGCAGTGAGGTACAGGGTCCTTCACCCCTCCACTTT
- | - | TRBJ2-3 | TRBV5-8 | CASSLAVSRDTQYF | TGTGCCAGCAGCTTGGCCGTATCTAGAGATACGCAGTATTTT
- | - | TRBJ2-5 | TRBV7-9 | CASSSYVGGETQYF | TGTGCCAGCAGCTCCTACGTTGGTGGAGAGACCCAGTACTTC
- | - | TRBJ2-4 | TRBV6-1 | CASSDQGLGIQYF | TGTGCCAGCAGTGATCAGGGTCTAGGCATTCAGTACTTC
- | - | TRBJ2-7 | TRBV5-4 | CASSPDRGRSYEQYF | TGTGCCAGCAGCCCGGACAGAGGGCGCTCCTACGAGCAGTACTTC
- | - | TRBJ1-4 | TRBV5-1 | CASSLAGRQEYEKLFF | TGCGCCAGCAGCTTGGCCGGTCGGCAGGAATATGAAAAACTGTTTTTT
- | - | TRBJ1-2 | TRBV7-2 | CASSSRAQVGYGYTF | TGTGCCAGCAGCTCCCGGGCTCAAGTCGGCTATGGCTACACCTTC
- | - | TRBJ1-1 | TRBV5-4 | CASSFPGVAEAFF | TGTGCCAGCAGTTTTCCAGGTGTGGCTGAAGCTTTCTTT
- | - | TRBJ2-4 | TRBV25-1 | CASSESSIGNIQYF | TGTGCCAGCAGTGAAAGTTCGATCGGAAACATTCAGTACTTC